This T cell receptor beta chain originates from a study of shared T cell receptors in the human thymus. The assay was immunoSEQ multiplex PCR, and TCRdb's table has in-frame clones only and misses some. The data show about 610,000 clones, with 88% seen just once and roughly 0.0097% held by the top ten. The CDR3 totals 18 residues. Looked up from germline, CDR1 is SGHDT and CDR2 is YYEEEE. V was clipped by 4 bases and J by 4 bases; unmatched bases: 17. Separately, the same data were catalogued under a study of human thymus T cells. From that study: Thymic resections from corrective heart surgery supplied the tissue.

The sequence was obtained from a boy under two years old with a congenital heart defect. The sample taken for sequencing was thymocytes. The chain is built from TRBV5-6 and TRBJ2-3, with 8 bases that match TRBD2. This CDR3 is CASSPRVSSGNVADTQYF. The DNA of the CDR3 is TGTGCCAGCAGCCCCCGGGTCAGTAGCGGGAACGTGGCAGATACGCAGTATTTT.